The 9 T cell receptor beta chains below were found in one sample sequenced in a study of Graves' ophthalmopathy and Graves' hyperthyroidism. Beta-chain TCR CDR3 regions were amplified from RNA transcripts. Second-round multiplex PCR came after first-round RT-PCR with HTBI primers. Via MiXCR, TCRdb re-called the multiplex PCR reads, giving one row per CDR3 protein. Of 1 million to 1.3 million distinct CDR3 sequences listed, about 35% are singletons. The sequenced material came from peripheral blood or thyroid tissue (not recorded which). The receptors shown here come from an adult man with Graves' hyperthyroidism.

Ten or more counts support this clonotype. V usage is TRBV7-9 and J usage is TRBJ1-2; no reliable D call. The CDR3 is 13 residues long. In germline, CDR1 is SEHNR, CDR2 FQNEAQ (reference sequence). V was clipped by 6 bases and J by 6 bases, with 14 bases between them. In nucleotides, the CDR3 is TGTGCCAGCAGGCGGAATCGACAACATGGCTACACCTTC. Its translation: CASRRNRQHGYTF.

In nucleotides, the CDR3 is TGTGCCAGCCGCCTACAGGGGGACTCCTACGAGCAGTACTTC. Its protein product is CASRLQGDSYEQYF. V gene TRBV11-2 combines with J gene TRBJ2-7; 8 bases fit TRBD1. After removal of 8 bases from V and 0 bases from J, the junction contained 6 bases not matched to a gene. The CDR3 contains 14 residues. Germline V gene data show CDR1 as SGHAT and CDR2 as FQNNGV.

This clonotype was detected many times. The chain is built from TRBV7-8 and TRBJ2-7; either TRBD1 or TRBD2 may fit D (5 bases each). Trimming left V 5 bases short and J 5 bases short, with 13 bases between. In germline, CDR1 is SGHVS, CDR2 FQNEAQ. The CDR3 extends over 13 amino acids. The CDR3 bases are TGTGCCAGCAGCCTGAGGGGCAGCCACGAGCAGTACTTC. Translated: CASSLRGSHEQYF. Full variable domain (rest looked up from reference TRBV7-8 and TRBJ2-7): GAGVSQSPRYKVAKRGQDVALRCDPISGHVSLFWYQQALGQGPEFLTYFQNEAQLDKSGLPSDRFFAERPEGSVSTLKIQRTQQEDSAVYLCASSLRGSHEQYFGPGTRLTVT.

This clonotype was recorded many times. The chain joins TRBV7-9 to TRBJ2-7; D remains unclear. CDR3 length: 12 residues. V dropped 5 bases and J dropped 2 bases, with 7 bases sitting between them. Looked up from germline, CDR1 is SEHNR and CDR2 is FQNEAQ (reference sequence). The CDR3 reads CASSRKAYEQYF. As DNA, the CDR3 is TGTGCCAGCAGCCGGAAGGCCTACGAGCAGTACTTC. The variable domain in full, completed from reference TRBV7-9 and TRBJ2-7, reads DTGVSQNPRHKITKRGQNVTFRCDPISEHNRLYWYRQTLGQGPEFLTYFQNEAQLEKSRLLSDRFSAERPKGSFSTLEIQRTEQGDSAMYLCASSRKAYEQYFGPGTRLTVT.

This clonotype has just one count. V gene TRBV2 combines with J gene TRBJ2-2; 14 bases line up with TRBD2. Germline V gives CDR1 SNHLY, CDR2 FYNNEI. The V segment lost 4 bases and the J segment 4 bases; nucleotides outside the gene matches: 14. The CDR3 is made up of 20 amino acids. The CDR3 DNA reads TGTGCCAGCAGTGTTCGGGGACTAGCGGGAGACAGGGCGGGCACCGGGGAGCTGTTTTTT. This encodes CASSVRGLAGDRAGTGELFF.

The CDR3 loop reads CASRKIENTEAFF. CDR3 nucleotides: TGTGCCAGTAGGAAAATAGAGAACACTGAAGCTTTCTTT. V usage is TRBV19 and J usage is TRBJ1-1; D remains unclear. Germline CDR1 is LNHDA and CDR2 is SQIVND (reference sequence). Trimming cost V 6 bases and J 1 base, with 9 bases left between them. The CDR3 has 13 amino acids.

The V gene is TRBV6-2 or TRBV6-3, the J gene TRBJ2-6; D is uncertain. Trimming cost V 7 bases and J 5 bases, with 15 bases left between them. CDR1 and CDR2 (germline): MNHEY, SVGEGT. The CDR3 consists of 15 residues. In DNA form, the CDR3 reads TGTGCCAGCATTGGTCATTTTTCGAGGGCCAACGTCCTGACTTTC. This gives the protein CASIGHFSRANVLTF.

The chain employs TRBV5-5 and TRBJ1-1; the D gene is possibly TRBD1 (5 bases). Trimming shortened V by 3 bases and J by 8 bases, and 14 bases separated the two germline ends. Germline V gene lookup returns CDR1 SGHKS and CDR2 YYEKEE (reference sequence). This CDR3 has 13 residues. The CDR3 sequence: CASSWSRESEAFF. CDR3 sequence (DNA): TGTGCCAGCAGCTGGTCCAGGGAATCCGAAGCTTTCTTT.

V usage is TRBV12-3 or TRBV12-4 and J usage is TRBJ2-5; TRBD2 might be the D (7 bases). The CDR3 spans 15 residues. Trimming took off 5 bases at V and 4 bases at J, with 17 bases between the two ends. The CDR3 loop is CASSQTGGTRETQYF. The DNA for the CDR3 is TGTGCCAGCAGTCAAACGGGGGGCACTCGAGAGACCCAGTACTTC.